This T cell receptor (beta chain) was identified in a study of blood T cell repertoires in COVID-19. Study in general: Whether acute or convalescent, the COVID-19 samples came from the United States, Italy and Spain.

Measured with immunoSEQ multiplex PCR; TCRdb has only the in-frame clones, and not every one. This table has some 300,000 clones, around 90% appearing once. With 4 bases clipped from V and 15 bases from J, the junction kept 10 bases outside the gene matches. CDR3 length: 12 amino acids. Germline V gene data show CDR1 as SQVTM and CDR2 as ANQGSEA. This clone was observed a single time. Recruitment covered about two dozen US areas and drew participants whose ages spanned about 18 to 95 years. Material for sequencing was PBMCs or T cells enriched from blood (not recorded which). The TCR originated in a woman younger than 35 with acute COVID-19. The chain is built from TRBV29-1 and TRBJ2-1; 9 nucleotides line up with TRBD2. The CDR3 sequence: CSVVLFSGRGFF. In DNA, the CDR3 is TGCAGCGTTGTTTTATTTAGCGGGAGAGGGTTCTTC.